This TCR beta chain comes out of a study of early T cells in non-severe SARS-CoV-2 infection. Looked up from germline, CDR1 is SGHRS and CDR2 is YFSETQ. The length of the CDR3 is 14 residues. Trimming removed 7 bases from V and 1 base from J, with 14 bases in between. This clonotype occurred a few times. Attached unique molecular identifiers marked individual cDNA molecules. From the 5' RACE reads, TCRdb called clonotypes with MiXCR, one entry per CDR3 protein. The table lists 29,000 or so distinct CDR3 sequences, under 10% of them singletons. This sequence was found in an adult who was a healthcare worker with PCR-confirmed SARS-CoV-2 infection or an uninfected control (not recorded which). The chain recombines TRBV5-1 with TRBJ1-1; D remains ambiguous. What was sequenced was whole blood. The DNA of the CDR3 is TGCGCCAGCGGATTAGGCGTTTCGAACACTGAAGCTTTCTTT. Translating it yields CASGLGVSNTEAFF.